This T cell receptor (beta chain) is drawn from a study of CD8+ T cells in alopecia areata. The table lists this clone with a few counts. The ends were cut back, 6 bases at V and 3 bases at J, with 8 bases in the middle. CDR3 length: 12 amino acids. CDR1 and CDR2 from the germline V gene are SQVTM and ANQGSEA. Obtained from alopecia areata patients were lesional scalp punch biopsies along with peripheral blood. RNA, once extracted, was reverse transcribed into cDNA for use as the sequencing template. Sequencing used immunoSEQ multiplex PCR; TCRdb keeps in-frame clones, though not all of them. Among about 180,000 clones, almost 65% were seen once, and the ten largest hold around 1.8%.

Sequenced material: CD4+ T cells sorted from blood, taken at week 0. The receptor's source is a human donor with alopecia areata. The V gene is TRBV29-1, the J gene TRBJ2-2; possibly TRBD1 for D (5 bases). In nucleotides, the CDR3 is TGCAGCGTACAGGTGTACACCGGGGAGCTGTTTTTT. Residues: CSVQVYTGELFF.